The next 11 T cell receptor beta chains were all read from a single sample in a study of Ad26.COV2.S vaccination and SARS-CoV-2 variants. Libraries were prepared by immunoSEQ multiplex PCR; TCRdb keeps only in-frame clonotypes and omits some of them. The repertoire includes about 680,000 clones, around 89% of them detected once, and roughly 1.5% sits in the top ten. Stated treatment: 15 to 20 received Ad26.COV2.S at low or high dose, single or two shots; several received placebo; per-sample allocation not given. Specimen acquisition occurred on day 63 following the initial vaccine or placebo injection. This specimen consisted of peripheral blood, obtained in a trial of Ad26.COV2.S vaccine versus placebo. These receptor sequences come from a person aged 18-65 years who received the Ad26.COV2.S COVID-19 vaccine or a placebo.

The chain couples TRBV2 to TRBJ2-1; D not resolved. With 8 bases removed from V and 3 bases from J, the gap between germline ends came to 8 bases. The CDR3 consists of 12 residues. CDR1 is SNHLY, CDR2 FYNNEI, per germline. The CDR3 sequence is CASHGDYNEQFF. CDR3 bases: TGTGCCAGCCACGGAGACTACAATGAGCAGTTCTTC.

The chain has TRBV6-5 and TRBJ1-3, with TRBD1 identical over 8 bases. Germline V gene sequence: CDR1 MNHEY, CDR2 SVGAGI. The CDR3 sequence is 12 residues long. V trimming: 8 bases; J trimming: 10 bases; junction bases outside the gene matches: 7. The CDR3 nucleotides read TGTGCCAGCGGACAGGGAGCTATAACCATATATTTT. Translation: CASGQGAITIYF.

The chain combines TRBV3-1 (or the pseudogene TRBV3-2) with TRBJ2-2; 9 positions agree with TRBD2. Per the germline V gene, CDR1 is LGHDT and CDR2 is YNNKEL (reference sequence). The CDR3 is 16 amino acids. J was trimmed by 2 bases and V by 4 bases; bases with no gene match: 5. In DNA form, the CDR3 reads TGTGCCAGCAGCCTTCGACTAGCGGTAAACACCGGGGAGCTGTTTTTT. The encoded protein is CASSLRLAVNTGELFF.

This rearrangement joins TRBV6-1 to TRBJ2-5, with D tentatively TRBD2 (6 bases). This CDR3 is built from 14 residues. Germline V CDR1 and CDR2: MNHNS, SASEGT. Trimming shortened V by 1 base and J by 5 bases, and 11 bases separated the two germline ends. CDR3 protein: CASSEGGTWETQYF. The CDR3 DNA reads TGTGCCAGCAGTGAAGGGGGGACTTGGGAGACCCAGTACTTC.

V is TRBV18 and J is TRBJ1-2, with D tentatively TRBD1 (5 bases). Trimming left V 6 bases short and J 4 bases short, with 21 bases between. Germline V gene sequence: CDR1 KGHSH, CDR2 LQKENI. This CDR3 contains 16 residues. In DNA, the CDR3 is TGTGCCAGCTCGCCTGTTACTGGGGACGGAGTCTATGGCTACACCTTC. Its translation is CASSPVTGDGVYGYTF.

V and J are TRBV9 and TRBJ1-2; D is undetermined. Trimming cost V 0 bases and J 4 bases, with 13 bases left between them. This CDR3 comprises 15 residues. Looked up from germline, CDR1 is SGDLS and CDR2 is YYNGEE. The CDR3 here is CASSVGANRGYGYTF. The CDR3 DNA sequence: TGTGCCAGCAGCGTAGGGGCTAACCGGGGCTATGGCTACACCTTC.

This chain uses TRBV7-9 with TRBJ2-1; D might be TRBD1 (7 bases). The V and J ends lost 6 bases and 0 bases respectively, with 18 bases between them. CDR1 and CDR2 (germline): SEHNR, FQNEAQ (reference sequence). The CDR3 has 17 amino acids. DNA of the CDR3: TGTGCCAGCAGTCTCTCACCAGGGGGGAGCTCCTACAATGAGCAGTTCTTC. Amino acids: CASSLSPGGSSYNEQFF.

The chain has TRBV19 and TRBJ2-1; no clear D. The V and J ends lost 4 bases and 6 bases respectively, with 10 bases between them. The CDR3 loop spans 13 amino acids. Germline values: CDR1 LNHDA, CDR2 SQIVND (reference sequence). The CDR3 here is CASSNRVGNEQFF. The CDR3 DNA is TGTGCCAGTAGTAATCGAGTGGGCAATGAGCAGTTCTTC.

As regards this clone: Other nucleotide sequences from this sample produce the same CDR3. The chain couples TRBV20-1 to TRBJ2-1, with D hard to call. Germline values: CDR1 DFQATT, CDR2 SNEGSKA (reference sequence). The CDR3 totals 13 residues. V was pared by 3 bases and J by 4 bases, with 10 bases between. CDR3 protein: CSASRSPYNEQFF. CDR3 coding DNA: TGCAGTGCTAGTCGGTCACCTTACAATGAGCAGTTCTTC.

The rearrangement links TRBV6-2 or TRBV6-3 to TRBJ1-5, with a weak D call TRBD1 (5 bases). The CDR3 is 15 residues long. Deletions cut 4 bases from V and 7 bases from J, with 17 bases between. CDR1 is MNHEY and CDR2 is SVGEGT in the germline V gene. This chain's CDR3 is CASSFWGSGGQPQHF. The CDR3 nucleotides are TGTGCCAGCAGTTTTTGGGGGTCCGGCGGACAGCCCCAGCATTTT.

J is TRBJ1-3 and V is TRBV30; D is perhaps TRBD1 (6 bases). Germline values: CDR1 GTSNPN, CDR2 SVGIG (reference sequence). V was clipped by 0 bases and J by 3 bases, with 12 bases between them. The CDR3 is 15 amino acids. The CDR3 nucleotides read TGTGCCTGGAGTGTACGCAGGGGCGGTGGAAACACCATATATTTT. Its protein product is CAWSVRRGGGNTIYF.